The 7 T cell receptor beta chains given below trace back to one sample, sequenced in a study of PD-L1 blockade in urothelial cancer. Time point described: peripheral blood 6 weeks after treatment start. Using immunoSEQ multiplex PCR, the repertoire was profiled, and TCRdb retains in-frame clones only, with some absent. The table has tens of thousands of clones, about 90% seen once. Sequencing used PBMCs, obtained around atezolizumab (anti-PD-L1) treatment. The origin of the receptors is a man in his 60s with urothelial cancer.

The chain carries TRBV27 and TRBJ2-7, with TRBD1 identical over 9 bases. Germline V gives CDR1 MNHEY, CDR2 SMNVEV (reference sequence). This CDR3 spans 15 amino acids. J was trimmed by 3 bases and V by 8 bases; bases with no gene match: 11. The CDR3 coding sequence is TGTGCCAGCGGATTTGGGGGGACAGGGCTCTACGAGCAGTACTTC. It translates to CASGFGGTGLYEQYF.

The chain combines TRBV27 with TRBJ1-4; D gene ambiguous. With 6 bases removed from V and 4 bases from J, the gap between germline ends came to 3 bases. The CDR3 contains 11 residues. The germline CDR1 and CDR2 sequences are MNHEY and SMNVEV (reference sequence). CDR3 in DNA: TGTGCCAGCAGGTATAATGAAAAACTGTTTTTT. Its protein is CASRYNEKLFF.

The chain employs TRBV28 and TRBJ1-6, with D possibly matching TRBD1 (6 bases). Germline V CDR1 and CDR2: MDHEN, SYDVKM. This CDR3 spans 14 amino acids. The CDR3 loop is CGARGGTYNSPLHF. In DNA, the CDR3 is TGTGGCGCTCGGGGGGGCACCTATAATTCACCCCTCCACTTT.

This chain uses TRBV29-1 with TRBJ2-7; TRBD1 aligns across 11 bases. Per the germline V gene, CDR1 is SQVTM and CDR2 is ANQGSEA. This CDR3 contains 13 residues. V lost 7 bases and J lost 4; bases outside the gene matches: 6. CDR3 region: CSGGDRGSYEQYF. DNA of the CDR3: TGCAGCGGCGGGGACAGGGGGTCGTACGAGCAGTACTTC.

V gene TRBV6-6 combines with J gene TRBJ2-7, with D uncertain. Trimming removed 8 bases from V and 0 bases from J, with 5 bases in between. This CDR3 has 11 amino acids. Germline values: CDR1 MNHNY, CDR2 SVGAGI (reference sequence). Written as DNA, the CDR3 is TGTGCCAGCTCCTTCTCCTACGAGCAGTACTTC. It specifies CASSFSYEQYF.

This sequence joins TRBV7-9 and TRBJ1-2; D possibly corresponds to TRBD1 (5 bases). CDR3 size: 18 residues. V lost 5 bases and J lost 2, with 24 bases in between. Germline V CDR1 and CDR2: SEHNR, FQNEAQ (reference sequence). The CDR3 is CASSPMAGLGGTNYGYTF. In DNA form, the CDR3 reads TGTGCCAGCAGCCCTATGGCCGGCTTGGGGGGGACCAACTATGGCTACACCTTC.

The chain links TRBV5-1 to TRBJ1-3, with a possible D match to TRBD1 (5 bases). This CDR3 comprises 16 residues. The ends were cut back, 0 bases at V and 0 bases at J, with 10 bases in the middle. Germline loops: CDR1 SGHRS, CDR2 YFSETQ. CDR3 nucleotide sequence: TGCGCCAGCAGCTTGGGTTGGGGCAACTCTGGAAACACCATATATTTT. Its protein product is CASSLGWGNSGNTIYF.